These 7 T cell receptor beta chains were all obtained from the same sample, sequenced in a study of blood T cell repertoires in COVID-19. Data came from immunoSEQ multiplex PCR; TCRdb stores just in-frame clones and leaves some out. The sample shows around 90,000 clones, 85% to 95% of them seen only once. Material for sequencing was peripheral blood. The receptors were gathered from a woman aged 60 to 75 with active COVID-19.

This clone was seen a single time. The chain's CDR3 is CASRDREGGNEQFF. The CDR3 DNA sequence: TGTGCCAGCAGGGACAGGGAAGGGGGCAATGAGCAGTTCTTC. This chain uses TRBV3-1 (or the pseudogene TRBV3-2) with TRBJ2-1; 8 nucleotides line up with TRBD1. This CDR3 has 14 residues. V shed 6 bases, J shed 6 bases, and the junction held 7 bases outside the gene matches. Germline V gives CDR1 LGHDT, CDR2 YNNKEL (reference sequence).

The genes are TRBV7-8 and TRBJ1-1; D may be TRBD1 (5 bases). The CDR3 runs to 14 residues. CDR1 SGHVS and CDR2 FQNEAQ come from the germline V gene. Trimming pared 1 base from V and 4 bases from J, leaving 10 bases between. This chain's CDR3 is CASSLEMGGTEAFF. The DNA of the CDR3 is TGTGCCAGCAGCTTAGAAATGGGGGGCACTGAAGCTTTCTTT.

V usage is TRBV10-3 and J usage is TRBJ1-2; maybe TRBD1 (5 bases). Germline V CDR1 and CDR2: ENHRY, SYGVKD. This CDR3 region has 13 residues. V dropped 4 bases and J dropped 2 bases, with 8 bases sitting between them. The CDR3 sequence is CAISGEGNYGYTF. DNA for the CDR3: TGTGCCATCAGTGGGGAGGGGAACTATGGCTACACCTTC.

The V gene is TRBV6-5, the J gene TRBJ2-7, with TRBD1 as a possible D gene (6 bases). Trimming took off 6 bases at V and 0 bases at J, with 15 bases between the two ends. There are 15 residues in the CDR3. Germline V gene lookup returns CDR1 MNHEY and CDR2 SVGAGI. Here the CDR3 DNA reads TGTGCCAGCAGAGCTTACAGGGCGCCCTCCTACGAGCAGTACTTC. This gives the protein CASRAYRAPSYEQYF.

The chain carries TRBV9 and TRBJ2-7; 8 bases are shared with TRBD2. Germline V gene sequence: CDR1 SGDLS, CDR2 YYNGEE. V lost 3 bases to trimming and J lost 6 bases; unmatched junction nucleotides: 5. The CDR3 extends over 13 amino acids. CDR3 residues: CASSAHGGAEQYF. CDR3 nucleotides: TGTGCCAGCAGCGCCCACGGGGGGGCCGAGCAGTACTTC.

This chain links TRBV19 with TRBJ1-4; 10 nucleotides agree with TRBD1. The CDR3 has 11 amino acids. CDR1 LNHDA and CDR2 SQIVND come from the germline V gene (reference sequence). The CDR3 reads CATGGDEKLFF. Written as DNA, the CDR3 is TGTGCGACAGGGGGCGACGAAAAACTGTTTTTT.

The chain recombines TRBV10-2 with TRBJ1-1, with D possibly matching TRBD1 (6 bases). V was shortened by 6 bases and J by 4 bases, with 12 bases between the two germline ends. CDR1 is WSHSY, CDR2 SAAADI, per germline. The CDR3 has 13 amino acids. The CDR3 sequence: CASRQGAGTEAFF. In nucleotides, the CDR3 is TGCGCCAGCAGACAGGGAGCAGGCACTGAAGCTTTCTTT.